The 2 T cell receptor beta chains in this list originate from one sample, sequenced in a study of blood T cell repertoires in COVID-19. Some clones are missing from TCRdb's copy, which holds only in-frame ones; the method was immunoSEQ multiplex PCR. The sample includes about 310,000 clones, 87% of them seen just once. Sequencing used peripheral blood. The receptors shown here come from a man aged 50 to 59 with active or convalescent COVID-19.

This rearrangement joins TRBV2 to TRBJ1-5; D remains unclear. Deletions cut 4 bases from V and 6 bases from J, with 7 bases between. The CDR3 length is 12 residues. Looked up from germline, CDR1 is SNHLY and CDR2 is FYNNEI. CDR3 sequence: CASSASSQPQHF. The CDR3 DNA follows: TGTGCCAGCAGTGCCTCGTCTCAGCCCCAGCATTTT.

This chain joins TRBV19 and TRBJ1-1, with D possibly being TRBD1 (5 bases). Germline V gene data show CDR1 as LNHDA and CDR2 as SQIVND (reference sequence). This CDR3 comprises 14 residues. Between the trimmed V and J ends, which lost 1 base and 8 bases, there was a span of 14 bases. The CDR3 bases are TGTGCCAGTAGTATAGGGGCAGGGCGGGGAGAAGCTTTCTTT. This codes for CASSIGAGRGEAFF.